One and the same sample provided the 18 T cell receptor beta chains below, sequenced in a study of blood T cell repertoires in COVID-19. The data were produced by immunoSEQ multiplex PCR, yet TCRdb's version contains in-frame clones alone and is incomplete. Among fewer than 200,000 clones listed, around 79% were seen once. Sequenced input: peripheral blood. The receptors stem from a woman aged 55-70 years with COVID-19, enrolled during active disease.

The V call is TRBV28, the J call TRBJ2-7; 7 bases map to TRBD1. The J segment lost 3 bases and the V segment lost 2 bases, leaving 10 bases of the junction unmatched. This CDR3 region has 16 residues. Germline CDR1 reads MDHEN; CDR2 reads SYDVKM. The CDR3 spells CASSLPGLRGYYEQYF. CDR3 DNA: TGTGCCAGCAGTTTACCGGGGCTCAGGGGGTACTACGAGCAGTACTTC.

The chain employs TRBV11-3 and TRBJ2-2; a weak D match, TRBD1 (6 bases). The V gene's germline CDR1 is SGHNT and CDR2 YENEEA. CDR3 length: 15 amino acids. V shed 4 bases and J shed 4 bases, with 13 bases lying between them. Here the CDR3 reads CASSSRDTPTGELFF. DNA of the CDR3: TGTGCCAGCAGCTCCCGGGACACCCCCACCGGGGAGCTGTTTTTT. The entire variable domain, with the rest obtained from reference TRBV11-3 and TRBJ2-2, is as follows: EAGVVQSPRYKIIEKKQPVAFWCNPISGHNTLYWYLQNLGQGPELLIRYENEEAVDDSQLPKDRFSAERLKGVDSTLKIQPAELGDSAVYLCASSSRDTPTGELFFGEGSRLTVL.

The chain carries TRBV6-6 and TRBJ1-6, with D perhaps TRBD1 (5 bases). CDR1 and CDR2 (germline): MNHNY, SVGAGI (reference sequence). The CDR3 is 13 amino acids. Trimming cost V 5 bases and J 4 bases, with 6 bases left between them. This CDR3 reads CASSAGYNSPLHF. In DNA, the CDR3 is TGTGCCAGCAGTGCAGGGTATAATTCACCCCTCCACTTT.

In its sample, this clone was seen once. CDR3 nucleotides: TGTGCCAGCCGGACAGGGCCGGCTAGCGGGAGACCCGGGGAGCTGTTTTTT. Its protein is CASRTGPASGRPGELFF. The V gene is TRBV5-4, the J gene TRBJ2-2, with TRBD2 identical over 10 bases. The CDR3 totals 17 residues. Trimming removed 7 bases from V and 6 bases from J; junction bases left unmatched: 15. The germline V gene has CDR1 SGHNT and CDR2 YYREEE (reference sequence).

CDR3 DNA: TGTGCCAGCAGCGAACAGCTCAACAACTATGGCTACACCTTC. This codes for CASSEQLNNYGYTF. This chain uses TRBV14 with TRBJ1-2; D call uncertain. The CDR3 sequence is 14 residues long. Trimming took 5 bases from V and 2 from J, leaving 12 bases between them. Germline CDR1 reads SGHDN; CDR2 reads FVKESK. Complete variable domain (other parts from reference TRBV14 and TRBJ1-2): EAGVTQFPSHSVIEKGQTVTLRCDPISGHDNLYWYRRVMGKEIKFLLHFVKESKQDESGMPNNRFLAERTGGTYSTLKVQPAELEDSGVYFCASSEQLNNYGYTFGSGTRLTVV.

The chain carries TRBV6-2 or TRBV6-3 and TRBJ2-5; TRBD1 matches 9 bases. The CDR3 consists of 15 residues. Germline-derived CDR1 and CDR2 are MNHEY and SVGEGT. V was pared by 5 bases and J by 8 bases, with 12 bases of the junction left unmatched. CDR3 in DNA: TGTGCCAGCAGTAGTCTGGGACAGGGCTCCTTAACCCAGTACTTC. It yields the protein CASSSLGQGSLTQYF.

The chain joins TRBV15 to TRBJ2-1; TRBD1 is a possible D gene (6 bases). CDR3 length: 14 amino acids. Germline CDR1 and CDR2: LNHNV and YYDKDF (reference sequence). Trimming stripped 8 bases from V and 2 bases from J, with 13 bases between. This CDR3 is CATLKKGAYNEQFF. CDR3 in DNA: TGTGCCACCTTGAAGAAGGGGGCCTACAATGAGCAGTTCTTC.

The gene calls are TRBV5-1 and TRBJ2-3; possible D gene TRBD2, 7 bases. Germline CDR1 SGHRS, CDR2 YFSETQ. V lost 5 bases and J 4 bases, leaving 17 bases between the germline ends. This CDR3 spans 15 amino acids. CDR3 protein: CASREYGGPPDTQYF. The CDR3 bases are TGCGCCAGCAGAGAATACGGGGGGCCCCCAGATACGCAGTATTTT. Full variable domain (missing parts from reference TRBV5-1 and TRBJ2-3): KAGVTQTPRYLIKTRGQQVTLSCSPISGHRSVSWYQQTPGQGLQFLFEYFSETQRNKGNFPGRFSGRQFSNSRSEMNVSTLELGDSALYLCASREYGGPPDTQYFGPGTRLTVL.

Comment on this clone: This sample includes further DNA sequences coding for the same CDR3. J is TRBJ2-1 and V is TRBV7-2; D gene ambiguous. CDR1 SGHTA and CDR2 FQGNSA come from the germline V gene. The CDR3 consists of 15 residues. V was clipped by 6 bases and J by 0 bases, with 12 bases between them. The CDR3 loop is CASRPTNPSYNEQFF. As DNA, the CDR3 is TGTGCCAGCAGACCTACTAATCCCTCCTACAATGAGCAGTTCTTC.

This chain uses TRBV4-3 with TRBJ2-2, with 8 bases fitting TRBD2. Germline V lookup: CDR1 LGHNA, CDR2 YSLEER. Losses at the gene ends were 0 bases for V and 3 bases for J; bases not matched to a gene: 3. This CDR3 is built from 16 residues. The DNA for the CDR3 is TGCGCCAGCAGCCAAGACGGCGGGGGGCACACCGGGGAGCTGTTTTTT. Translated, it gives CASSQDGGGHTGELFF.

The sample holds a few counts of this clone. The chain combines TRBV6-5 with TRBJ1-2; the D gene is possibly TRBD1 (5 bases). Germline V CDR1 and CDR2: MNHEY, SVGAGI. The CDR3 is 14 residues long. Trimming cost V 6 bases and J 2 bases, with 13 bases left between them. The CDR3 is CASRGRDENYGYTF. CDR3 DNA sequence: TGTGCCAGCAGGGGGCGGGATGAGAACTATGGCTACACCTTC.

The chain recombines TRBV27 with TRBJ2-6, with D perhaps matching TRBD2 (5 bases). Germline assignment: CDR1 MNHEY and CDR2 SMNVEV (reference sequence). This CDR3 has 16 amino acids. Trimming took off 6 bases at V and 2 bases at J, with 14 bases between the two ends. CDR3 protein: CASRRVGGAGANVLTF. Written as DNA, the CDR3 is TGTGCCAGCAGGAGGGTAGGAGGCGCTGGGGCCAACGTCCTGACTTTC.

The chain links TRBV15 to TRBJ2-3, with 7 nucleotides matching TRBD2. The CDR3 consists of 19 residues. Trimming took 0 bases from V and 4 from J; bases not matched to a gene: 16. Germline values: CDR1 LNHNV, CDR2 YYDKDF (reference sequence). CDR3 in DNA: TGTGCCACCAGCAGAGAAACTGGGCGGACTAGTTCATATCCAGATACGCAGTATTTT. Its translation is CATSRETGRTSSYPDTQYF.

CDR3 amino acids: CASSASPGQGPYEQYF. In DNA form, the CDR3 reads TGTGCCAGCAGTGCCTCCCCGGGACAGGGCCCCTACGAGCAGTACTTC. The V gene is TRBV28, the J gene TRBJ2-7, with 9 bases lining up with TRBD1. Looked up from germline, CDR1 is MDHEN and CDR2 is SYDVKM. Trimming took 5 bases from V and 2 from J; bases not matched to a gene: 10. The CDR3 length is 16 residues.

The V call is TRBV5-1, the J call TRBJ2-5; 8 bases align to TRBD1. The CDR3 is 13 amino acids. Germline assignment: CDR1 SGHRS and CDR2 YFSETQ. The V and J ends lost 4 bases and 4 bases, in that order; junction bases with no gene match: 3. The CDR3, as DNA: TGCGCCAGCAGCACAGGACAGGGAGAGACCCAGTACTTC. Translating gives CASSTGQGETQYF.

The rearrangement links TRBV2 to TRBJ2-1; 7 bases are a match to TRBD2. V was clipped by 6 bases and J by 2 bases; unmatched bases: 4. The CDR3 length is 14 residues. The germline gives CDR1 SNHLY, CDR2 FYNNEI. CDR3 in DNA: TGTGCCAGCAGAGCCGGACTAGCCTACAATGAGCAGTTCTTC. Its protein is CASRAGLAYNEQFF.

In DNA, the CDR3 is TGTGCCAGCAGATTCCGGGAGGGGCAGGCGGATACGCAGTATTTT. Encoded protein: CASRFREGQADTQYF. The chain joins TRBV6-6 to TRBJ2-3; 8 bases align to TRBD2. V gave up 6 bases and J gave up 6 bases; unmatched junction bases: 11. CDR1 and CDR2 from the germline V gene are MNHNY and SVGAGI (reference sequence). CDR3 length equals 15 residues.

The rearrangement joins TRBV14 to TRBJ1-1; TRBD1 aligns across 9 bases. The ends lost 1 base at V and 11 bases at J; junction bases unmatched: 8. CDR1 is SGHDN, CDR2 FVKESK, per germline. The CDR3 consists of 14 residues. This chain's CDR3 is CASSQGTGATPAFF. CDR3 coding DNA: TGTGCCAGCAGCCAAGGGACAGGGGCTACTCCGGCTTTCTTT.